Described below is a single T cell receptor beta chain sequence and its context. TCRdb's table, derived via immunoSEQ multiplex PCR, lists solely in-frame clones and lacks some. This sample has fewer than 85,000 clones; 80% to 95% occur once, and the top ten carry 1.6%. The data are from a study of T cell changes during pregnancy in multiple sclerosis. The V segment lost 3 bases and the J segment 2 bases; nucleotides outside the gene matches: 9. From germline, CDR1 is MGHRA and CDR2 YSYEKL. This CDR3 region has 17 residues. The V call is TRBV4-1, the J call TRBJ1-5; 8 positions match TRBD1. This TCR came from a female donor in good health, enrolled as a control in a pregnancy study. The sequencing used peripheral blood, collected in the first trimester of pregnancy. The CDR3 loop reads CASSHKPGQGGNQPQHF. For the CDR3, the DNA is TGCGCCAGCAGCCATAAACCCGGACAGGGCGGCAATCAGCCCCAGCATTTT.